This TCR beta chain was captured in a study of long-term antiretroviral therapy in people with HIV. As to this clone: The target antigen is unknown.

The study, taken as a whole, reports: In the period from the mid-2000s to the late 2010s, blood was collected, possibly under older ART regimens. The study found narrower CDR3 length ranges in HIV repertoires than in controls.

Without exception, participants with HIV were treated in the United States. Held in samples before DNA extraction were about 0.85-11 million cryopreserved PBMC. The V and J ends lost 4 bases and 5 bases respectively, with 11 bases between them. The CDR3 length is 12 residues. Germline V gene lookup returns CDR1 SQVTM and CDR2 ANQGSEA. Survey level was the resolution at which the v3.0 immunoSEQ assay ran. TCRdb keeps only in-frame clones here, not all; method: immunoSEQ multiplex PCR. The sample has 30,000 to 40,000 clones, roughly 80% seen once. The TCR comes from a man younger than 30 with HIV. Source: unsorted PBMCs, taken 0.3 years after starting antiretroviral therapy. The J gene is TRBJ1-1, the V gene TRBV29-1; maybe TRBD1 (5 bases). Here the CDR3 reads CSVGRGGTEAFF. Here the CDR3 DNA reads TGCAGCGTTGGTCGGGGGGGTACTGAAGCTTTCTTT.